This T cell receptor beta chain is from a study of technical replicates of blood from a few donors. The CDR3 has 16 residues. The V segment lost 1 base and the J segment 7 bases; nucleotides outside the gene matches: 7. Germline values: CDR1 LNHDA, CDR2 SQIVND (reference sequence). TCRdb's copy holds only in-frame clones and misses some; the assay was immunoSEQ multiplex PCR. The table records under 15,000 clones, approximately 90% of them present only once. This clone was observed a few times. Sequencing used PBMCs. The chain carries TRBV19 and TRBJ2-7, with 13 bases that match TRBD2. The TCR comes from a human donor in good health. The CDR3 sequence: CASSIGLAGGPVEQYF. The CDR3 DNA reads TGTGCCAGTAGTATAGGACTAGCGGGAGGCCCAGTGGAGCAGTACTTC.